This TCR beta chain was found in a study of T-cell reconstitution after alpha-beta-depleted transplantation in children. This clonotype was recorded a few times. Germline CDR1 reads LGHNA; CDR2 reads YSLEER. V lost 4 bases and J 2 bases, leaving 17 bases between the germline ends. The CDR3 totals 17 residues. Library preparation (for TCRbeta) was performed with unique molecular identifiers. A single record per CDR3 protein comes from TCRdb applying MiXCR to the PCR reads. Of under 250,000 distinct CDR3 sequences detected, around a sixth appear once; the ten largest clones hold around 44%. This sequence originates from a male patient under 10 years old who had a stem cell transplant for acute lymphoblastic leukemia, so the T cells may come from the graft donor. This specimen was PBMCs, mostly from graft donor cells, taken 360 days after TCRalphabeta/CD19-depleted stem cell transplant. The rearrangement joins TRBV4-3 to TRBJ2-2, with D possibly being TRBD1 or TRBD2 (6 bases each). CDR3 bases: TGCGCCAGCAGCCCCCGGATCGGGGGCACTAACACCGGGGAGCTGTTTTTT. This codes for CASSPRIGGTNTGELFF.